This entry describes one TCR beta chain. Its specificity is unknown. Both 60 Vbeta primers and 13 Jbeta primers went into the PCR. The table came from immunoSEQ multiplex PCR; TCRdb's copy has only in-frame clones and leaves some out. This listing includes 150,000 to 200,000 clones. The sample comes from a study of cytomegalovirus exposure and HLA in healthy donors. Whole-study context: Inside one of the first data releases sat around 86 million unique TCRs taken from HLA-typed donors. Overall study findings and caveats: In a later analysis, TCR beta V- and J-gene trimming was associated with a missense DCLRE1C variant. An analysis done earlier found most TCR beta V segments productive about 90% or about 30% of the time.

J was trimmed by 4 bases and V by 5 bases; bases with no gene match: 10. The CDR3 totals 15 residues. Germline assignment: CDR1 SGHAT and CDR2 FQNNGV. The receptor's source is a man aged 30 to 45 in good health and CMV-seronegative. Specimen: PBMCs. This chain links TRBV11-2 with TRBJ2-7, with 8 bases fitting TRBD2. CDR3 sequence reads: CASSTSGLVGYEQYF. CDR3 nucleotide sequence: TGTGCCAGCAGCACCTCGGGACTAGTCGGGTACGAGCAGTACTTC.